This paragraph reports one T cell receptor (beta chain). The antigen is unknown. The method was immunoSEQ multiplex PCR; TCRdb's version includes in-frame clones alone and lacks a portion of them. The profile shows 850 to 1,000 clones, more than 75% of them singletons. This sample was taken from a study of T cells in lung cancer brain metastases. Across the study: Tobacco use history was present in about 85% of the 20 patients, median around 38 pack-years. Overall study results and limits: Few clones were shared between paired lesions (mean Morisita 0.23); most were lesion-specific. FFPE DNA fragmentation may have prevented retrieving the complete T cell repertoire.

No patient had a history of multiple malignancies, as such patients were excluded. The CDR3 runs to 16 residues. Per germline, CDR1 KGHSH and CDR2 LQKENI. V was trimmed by 0 bases and J by 3 bases, leaving 12 bases between them. The chain carries TRBV18 and TRBJ1-3; weak D call: TRBD1 (5 bases). The TCR sequence derives from a woman aged 50 to 60 with non-small cell lung cancer. Specimen: tumor tissue from the primary lung tumor. The CDR3 here is CASSPPGQALGNTIYF. CDR3 nucleotide sequence: TGTGCCAGCTCACCACCAGGACAAGCCCTTGGAAACACCATATATTTT.